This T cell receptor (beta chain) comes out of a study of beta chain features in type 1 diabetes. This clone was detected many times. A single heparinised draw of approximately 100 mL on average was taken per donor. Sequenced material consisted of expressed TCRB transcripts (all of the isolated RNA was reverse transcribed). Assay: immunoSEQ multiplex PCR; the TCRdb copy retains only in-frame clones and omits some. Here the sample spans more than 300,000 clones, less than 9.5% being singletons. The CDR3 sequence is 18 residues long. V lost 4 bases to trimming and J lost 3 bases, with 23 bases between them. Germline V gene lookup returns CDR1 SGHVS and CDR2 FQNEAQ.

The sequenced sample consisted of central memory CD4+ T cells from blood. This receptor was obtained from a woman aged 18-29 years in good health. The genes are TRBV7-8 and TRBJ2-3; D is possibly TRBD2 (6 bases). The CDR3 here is CASSSFPLAGSRTDTQYF. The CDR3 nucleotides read TGTGCCAGCAGCTCCTTCCCATTAGCCGGGAGTCGGACAGATACGCAGTATTTT.